Following are 6 T cell receptor beta chains from one sample sequenced in a study of cytotoxic CD8 clonotypes in ibrutinib-treated CLL (dated by TCRdb to the early 2020s). Receptor libraries were prepared by the immunoSEQ multiplex PCR assay. TCRdb re-hosts the immuneACCESS table, in-frame sequences only. Its copies lack some clones; in the studies checked, an unresolved V gene accounts for under half of them, and the cause for the rest is not known. The sample table lists some 300,000 clones, just under 80% of them with a count of one. Roughly 6.3% of the sample lies in the top ten. This specimen consisted of PBMCs, obtained before ibrutinib treatment. The receptors stem from a human donor with chronic lymphocytic leukemia.

J is TRBJ1-2 and V is TRBV7-9; D remains ambiguous. The CDR3 loop spans 15 amino acids. CDR1 SEHNR and CDR2 FQNEAQ come from the germline V gene (reference sequence). The germline V and J ends were trimmed by 5 bases and 8 bases, with 21 bases remaining between them. DNA for the CDR3: TGTGCCAGCAGCAGAGTTGGGGAGGCCTCGGAAGGCTACACCTTC. Its protein is CASSRVGEASEGYTF. The full variable domain, with the rest looked up from reference TRBV7-9 and TRBJ1-2, is DTGVSQNPRHKITKRGQNVTFRCDPISEHNRLYWYRQTLGQGPEFLTYFQNEAQLEKSRLLSDRFSAERPKGSFSTLEIQRTEQGDSAMYLCASSRVGEASEGYTFGSGTRLTVV.

The chain is built from TRBV5-1 and TRBJ2-1, with 7 bases fitting TRBD1. J gave up 0 bases and V 4 bases, and 4 bases lay outside the gene matches. In germline, CDR1 is SGHRS, CDR2 YFSETQ. The CDR3 has 15 residues. In nucleotides, the CDR3 is TGCGCCAGCAGCATGGGGACAGTCTCCTACAATGAGCAGTTCTTC. This sequence encodes CASSMGTVSYNEQFF.

The chain joins TRBV2 to TRBJ2-1; D is possibly TRBD2 (5 bases). Germline loops: CDR1 SNHLY, CDR2 FYNNEI. This CDR3 has 13 residues. With 4 bases removed from V and 6 bases from J, the gap between germline ends came to 10 bases. Here the CDR3 reads CASSVYEGNEQFF. The CDR3 nucleotides read TGTGCCAGCAGTGTGTATGAGGGCAATGAGCAGTTCTTC.

The genes are TRBV27 and TRBJ2-5, with D maybe TRBD1 (5 bases). Germline values: CDR1 MNHEY, CDR2 SMNVEV (reference sequence). The CDR3 totals 15 residues. The V end lost 2 bases, the J end lost 7 bases, and 17 bases lay between the germline ends. The CDR3 protein is CASSLEARAQGTQYF. The CDR3 nucleotides are TGTGCCAGCAGTTTAGAGGCCCGGGCCCAGGGGACCCAGTACTTC.

The chain carries TRBV6-5 and TRBJ2-1, with D unresolved. Germline V CDR1 and CDR2: MNHEY, SVGAGI. The CDR3 contains 12 residues. Trimming removed 6 bases from V and 7 bases from J, with 10 bases in between. The CDR3 region has the DNA TGTGCCAGCAGACAACGGTCGAATGAGCAGTTCTTC. This codes for CASRQRSNEQFF.

This chain links TRBV28 with TRBJ2-7, with a weak D call TRBD1 (6 bases). V was trimmed by 7 bases and J by 0 bases, leaving 13 bases between them. The V gene's germline CDR1 is MDHEN and CDR2 SYDVKM. This CDR3 spans 14 amino acids. The CDR3 is CASIPGQTSYEQYF. For the CDR3, the DNA is TGTGCCAGCATTCCCGGACAGACCTCCTACGAGCAGTACTTC.